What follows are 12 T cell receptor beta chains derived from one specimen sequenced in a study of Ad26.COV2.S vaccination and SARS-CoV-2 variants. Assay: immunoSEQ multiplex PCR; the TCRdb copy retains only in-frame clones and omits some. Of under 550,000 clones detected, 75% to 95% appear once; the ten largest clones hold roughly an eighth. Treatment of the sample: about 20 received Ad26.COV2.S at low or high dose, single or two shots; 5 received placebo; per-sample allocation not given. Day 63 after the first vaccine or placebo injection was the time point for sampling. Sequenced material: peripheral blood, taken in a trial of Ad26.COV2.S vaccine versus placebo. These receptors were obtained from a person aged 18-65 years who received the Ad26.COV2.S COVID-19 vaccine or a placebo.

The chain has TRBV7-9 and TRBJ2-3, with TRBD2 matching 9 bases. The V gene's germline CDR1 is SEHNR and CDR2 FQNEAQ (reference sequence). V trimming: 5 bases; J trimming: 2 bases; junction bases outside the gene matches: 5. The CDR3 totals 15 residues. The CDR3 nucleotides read TGTGCCAGCAGCATCACTAGCGGGCCCACAGATACGCAGTATTTT. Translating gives CASSITSGPTDTQYF.

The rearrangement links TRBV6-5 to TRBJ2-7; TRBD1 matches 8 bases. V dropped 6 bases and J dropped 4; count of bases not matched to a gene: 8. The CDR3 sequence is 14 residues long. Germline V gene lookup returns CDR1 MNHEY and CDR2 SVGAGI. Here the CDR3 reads CASSFRQGSYEQYF. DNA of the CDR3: TGTGCCAGCAGCTTTCGACAGGGGTCTTACGAGCAGTACTTC.

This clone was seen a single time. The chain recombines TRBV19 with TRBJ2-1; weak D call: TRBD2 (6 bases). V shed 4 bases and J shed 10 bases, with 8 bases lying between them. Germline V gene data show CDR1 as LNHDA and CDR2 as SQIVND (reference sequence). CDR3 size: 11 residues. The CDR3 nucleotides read TGTGCCAGTAGTACCGGACTAGAGCAGTTCTTC. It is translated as CASSTGLEQFF.

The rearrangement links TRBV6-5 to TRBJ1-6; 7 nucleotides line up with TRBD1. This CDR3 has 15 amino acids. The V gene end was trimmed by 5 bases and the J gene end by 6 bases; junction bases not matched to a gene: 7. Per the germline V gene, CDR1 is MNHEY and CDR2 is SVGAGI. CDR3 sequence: CASSRAGQPNSPLHF. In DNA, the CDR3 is TGTGCCAGCAGTAGAGCGGGACAGCCTAATTCACCCCTCCACTTT.

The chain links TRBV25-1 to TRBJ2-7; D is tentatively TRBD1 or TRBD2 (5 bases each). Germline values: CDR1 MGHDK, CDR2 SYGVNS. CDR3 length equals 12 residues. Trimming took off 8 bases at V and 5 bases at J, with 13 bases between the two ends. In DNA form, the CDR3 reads TGTGCCAGCGGACTCACAGGCAACGAGCAGTACTTC. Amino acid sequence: CASGLTGNEQYF.

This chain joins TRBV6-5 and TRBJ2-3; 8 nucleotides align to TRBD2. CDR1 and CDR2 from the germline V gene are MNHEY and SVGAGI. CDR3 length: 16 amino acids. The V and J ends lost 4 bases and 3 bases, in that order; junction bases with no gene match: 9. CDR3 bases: TGTGCCAGCAGTTCGTTAGCGGGAAGTAGTACAGATACGCAGTATTTT. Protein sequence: CASSSLAGSSTDTQYF.

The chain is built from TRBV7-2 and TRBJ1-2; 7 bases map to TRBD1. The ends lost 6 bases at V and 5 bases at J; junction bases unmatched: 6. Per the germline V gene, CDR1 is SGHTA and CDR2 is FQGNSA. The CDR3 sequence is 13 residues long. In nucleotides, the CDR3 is TGTGCCAGCAGACGGACAGGTGTATATGGCTACACCTTC. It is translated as CASRRTGVYGYTF.

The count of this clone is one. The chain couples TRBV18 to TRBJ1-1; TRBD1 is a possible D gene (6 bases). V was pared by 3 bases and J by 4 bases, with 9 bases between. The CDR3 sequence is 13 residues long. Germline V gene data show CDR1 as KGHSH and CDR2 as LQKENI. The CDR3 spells CASSPKQGTEAFF. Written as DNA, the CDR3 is TGTGCCAGCTCACCTAAACAGGGCACTGAAGCTTTCTTT.

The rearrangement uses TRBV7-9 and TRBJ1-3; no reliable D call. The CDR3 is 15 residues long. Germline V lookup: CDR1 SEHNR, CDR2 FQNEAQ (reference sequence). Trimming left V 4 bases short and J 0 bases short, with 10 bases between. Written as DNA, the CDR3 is TGTGCCAGCAGCTCTACGACCGGCTCTGGAAACACCATATATTTT. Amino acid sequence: CASSSTTGSGNTIYF.

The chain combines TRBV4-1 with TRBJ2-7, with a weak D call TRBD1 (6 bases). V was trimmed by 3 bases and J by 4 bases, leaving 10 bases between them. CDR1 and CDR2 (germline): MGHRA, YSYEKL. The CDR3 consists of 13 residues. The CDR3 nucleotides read TGCGCCAGCAGCCACGAACAGGGATACGAGCAGTACTTC. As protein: CASSHEQGYEQYF.

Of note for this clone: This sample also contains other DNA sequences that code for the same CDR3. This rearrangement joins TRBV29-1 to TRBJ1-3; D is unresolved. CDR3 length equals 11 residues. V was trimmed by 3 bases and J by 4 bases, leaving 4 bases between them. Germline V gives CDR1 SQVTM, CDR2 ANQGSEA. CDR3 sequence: CSVDSGNTIYF. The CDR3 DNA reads TGCAGCGTTGACTCAGGAAACACCATATATTTT.

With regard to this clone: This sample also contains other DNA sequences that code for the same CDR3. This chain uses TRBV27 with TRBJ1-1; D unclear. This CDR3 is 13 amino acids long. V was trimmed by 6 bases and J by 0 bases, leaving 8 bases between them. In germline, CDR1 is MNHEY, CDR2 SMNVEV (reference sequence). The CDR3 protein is CASSRQVNTEAFF. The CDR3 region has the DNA TGTGCCAGCAGCCGACAAGTGAACACTGAAGCTTTCTTT.